The following is a TCR beta chain sequence with its context. Its antigen specificity is not known. No much larger clonotype is one base removed from it; base qualities were not supplied. The data were obtained in a study of blood T cell repertoires in COVID-19 (dated by TCRdb to about 2020). Broadly, across the study: The collaborator samples originated in the United States, Italy and Spain and spanned the acute and convalescent phases of COVID-19. The prospective study material was composed of cDNA or gDNA derived from T cells, B-cell-depleted T cells, or PBMCs. The dataset comprised deeply sampled blood TCRbeta repertoires from subjects exposed to, actively infected with, or recovered from COVID-19. The repertoires were released in a freely available public database meant as a resource for research on the immune response to SARS-CoV-2. Samples came from the ongoing ImmuneRACE study (first 160 participants) plus 1,254 subjects from 6 global collaborators. A de-identified subject ID, COVID-19 status, age in years and sex were almost always included in the sample metadata. Where available, HLA class I and class II types were taken from metadata supplied by the sample provider and were not determined by assay-based typing. What the work shows at the level of the full study, not this receptor alone: The quantity of clinical and demographic metadata differed by source and by participant and was supplied without curation.

TCRbeta CDR3 regions were amplified from genomic DNA by means of the immunoSEQ Assay, a bias-controlled multiplex PCR. In the authors' own workflow: Within the assay, amplification of reference gene primers was used to estimate how many nucleated cells each sample contained. To quantify the absolute abundance of each unique TCRbeta CDR3 rearrangement, sequence reads were collapsed and filtered. For each sample, productive Simpson clonality was calculated as the square root of Simpson's diversity index over productive rearrangements. TCRdb took over this immuneACCESS table, retaining in-frame rearrangements with V and J assigned. Such tables are incomplete; in checked studies, under half of the missing clones stem from an unresolved V gene, and the remainder is unexplained. Clonal size and the V and J genes are those of that table, whereas D and trimming came from the DNA. The sample records about 140,000 clones, around 80% of which are singletons. The ten largest clones add up to over 4% of the sample.

Whole blood was collected in K2EDTA tubes by collaborating institutions according to the institutions' own protocols. Collaborator samples were shipped for TCRbeta analysis as frozen whole blood, isolated PBMCs, or DNA extracted from either sample type. CDR1 SEHNR and CDR2 FQNEAQ are derived from the germline V gene (reference sequence). Compared with germline, V lacks 5 bases and J lacks 8 bases; bases without a gene match: 9. The CDR3 starts with the cysteine, ends with the phenylalanine, and has 15 residues. CDR3 DNA only is kept here, 45 bases in frame from base 1. The sequencing sample was made of peripheral blood. Rearrangement joined TRBV7-9 to TRBJ1-2; 12 of the junction bases match TRBD1. The sequence came from a woman aged 80 or over with active or convalescent COVID-19. The nucleotide sequence reads as follows: TGTGCCAGCAGCGCATCGGGACAGGGGGCAGAGGGCTACACCTTC. It encodes CASSASGQGAEGYTF.